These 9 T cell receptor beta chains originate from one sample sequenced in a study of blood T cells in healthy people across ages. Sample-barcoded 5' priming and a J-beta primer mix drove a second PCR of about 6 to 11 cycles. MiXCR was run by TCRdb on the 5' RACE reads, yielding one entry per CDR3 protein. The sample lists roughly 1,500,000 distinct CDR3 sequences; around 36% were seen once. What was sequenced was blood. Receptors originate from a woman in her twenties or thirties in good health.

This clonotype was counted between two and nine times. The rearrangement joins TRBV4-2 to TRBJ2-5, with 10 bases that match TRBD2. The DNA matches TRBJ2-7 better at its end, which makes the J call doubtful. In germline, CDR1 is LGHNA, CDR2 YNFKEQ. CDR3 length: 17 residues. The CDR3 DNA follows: TGTGCCAGCAGCCAAGTAGGAGCTAGCGGGAGTCTAAACGAGCAGTACTTC. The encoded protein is CASSQVGASGSLNEQYF.

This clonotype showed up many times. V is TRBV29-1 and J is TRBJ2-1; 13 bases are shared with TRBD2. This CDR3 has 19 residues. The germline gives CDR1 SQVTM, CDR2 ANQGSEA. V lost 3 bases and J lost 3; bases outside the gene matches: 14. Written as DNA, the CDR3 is TGCAGCGTTGAGTACGCGACTAGCGGGAGGACCTCCTTCTACAATGAGCAGTTCTTC. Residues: CSVEYATSGRTSFYNEQFF.

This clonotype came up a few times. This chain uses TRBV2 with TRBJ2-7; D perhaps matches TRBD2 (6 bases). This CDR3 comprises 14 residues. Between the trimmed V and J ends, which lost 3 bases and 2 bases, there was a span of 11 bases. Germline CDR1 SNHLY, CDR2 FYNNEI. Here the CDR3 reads CASSDRAGPYEQYF. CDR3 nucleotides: TGTGCCAGCAGTGATAGGGCGGGGCCCTACGAGCAGTACTTC.

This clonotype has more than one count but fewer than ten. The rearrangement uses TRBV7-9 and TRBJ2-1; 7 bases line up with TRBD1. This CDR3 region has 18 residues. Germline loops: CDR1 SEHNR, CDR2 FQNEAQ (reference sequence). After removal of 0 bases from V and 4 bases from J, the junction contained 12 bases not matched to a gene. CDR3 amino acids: CASSLALGQFPQYNEQFF. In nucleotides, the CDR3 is TGTGCCAGCAGCTTAGCGTTGGGACAGTTCCCCCAGTACAATGAGCAGTTCTTC.

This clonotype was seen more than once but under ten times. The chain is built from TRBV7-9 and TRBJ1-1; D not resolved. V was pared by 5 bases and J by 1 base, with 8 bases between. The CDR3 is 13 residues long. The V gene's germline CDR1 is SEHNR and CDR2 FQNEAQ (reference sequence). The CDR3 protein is CASSPNPNTEAFF. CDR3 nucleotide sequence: TGTGCCAGCAGCCCGAATCCGAACACTGAAGCTTTCTTT.

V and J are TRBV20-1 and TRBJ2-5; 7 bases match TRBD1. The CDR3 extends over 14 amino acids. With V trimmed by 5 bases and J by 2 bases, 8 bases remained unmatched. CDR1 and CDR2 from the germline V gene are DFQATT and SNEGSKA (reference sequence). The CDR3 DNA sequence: TGCAGTGCTGGCAGACAGGGAAGTCAAGAGACCCAGTACTTC. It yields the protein CSAGRQGSQETQYF.

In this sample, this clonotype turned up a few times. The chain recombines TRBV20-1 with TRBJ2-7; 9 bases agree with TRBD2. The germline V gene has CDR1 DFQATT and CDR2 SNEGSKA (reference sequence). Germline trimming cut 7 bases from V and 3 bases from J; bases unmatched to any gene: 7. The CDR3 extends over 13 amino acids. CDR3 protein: CSVPGLANYEQYF. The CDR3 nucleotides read TGCAGTGTTCCGGGACTAGCTAACTACGAGCAGTACTTC.

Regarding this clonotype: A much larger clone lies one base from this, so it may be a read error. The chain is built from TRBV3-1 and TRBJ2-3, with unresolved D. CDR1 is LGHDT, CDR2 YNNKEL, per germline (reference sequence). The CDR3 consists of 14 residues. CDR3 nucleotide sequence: TGTGCCAGCCGCCAAGAGGCGGCCCCGGATACGCAGTATTTT. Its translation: CASRQEAAPDTQYF.

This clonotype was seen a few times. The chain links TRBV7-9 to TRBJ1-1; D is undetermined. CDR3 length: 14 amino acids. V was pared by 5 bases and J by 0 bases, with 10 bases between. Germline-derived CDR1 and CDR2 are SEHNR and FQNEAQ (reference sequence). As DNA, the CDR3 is TGTGCCAGCAGCCCTCGACTGGTGAACACTGAAGCTTTCTTT. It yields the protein CASSPRLVNTEAFF.